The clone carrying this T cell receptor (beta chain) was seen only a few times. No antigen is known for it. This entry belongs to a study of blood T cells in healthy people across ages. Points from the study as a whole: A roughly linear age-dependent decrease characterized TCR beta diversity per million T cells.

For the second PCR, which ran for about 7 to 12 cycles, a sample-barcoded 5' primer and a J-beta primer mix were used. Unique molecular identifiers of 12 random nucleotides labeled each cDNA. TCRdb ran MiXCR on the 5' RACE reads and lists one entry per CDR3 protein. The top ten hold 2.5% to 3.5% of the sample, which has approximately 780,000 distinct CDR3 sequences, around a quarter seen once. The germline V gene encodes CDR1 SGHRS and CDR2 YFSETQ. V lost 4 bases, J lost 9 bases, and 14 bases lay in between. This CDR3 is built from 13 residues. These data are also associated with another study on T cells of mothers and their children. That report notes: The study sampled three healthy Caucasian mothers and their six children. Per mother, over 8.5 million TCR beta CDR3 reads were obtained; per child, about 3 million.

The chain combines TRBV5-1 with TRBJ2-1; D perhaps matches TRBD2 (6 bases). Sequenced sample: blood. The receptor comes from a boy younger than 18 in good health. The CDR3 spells CASSRRGSGEQFF. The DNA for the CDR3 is TGCGCCAGCAGCCGCAGAGGTAGCGGTGAGCAGTTCTTC.